The 32 T cell receptor beta chains below all came from one sample that was sequenced in a study of identifying expanded T cells in peripheral blood (dated by TCRdb to the late 2010s). The method was the immunoSEQ multiplex PCR assay. TCRdb holds this immuneACCESS table with in-frame rearrangements only. Some clones are missing; in checked studies, unresolved V genes explain under half, and the rest has no known cause. The sample includes 100,000 or so clones, with around 85% observed a single time. About a sixth of the sample comes from the top ten. The sample comprised blood. All receptors come from a person aged 18 to 70 in good health.

This CDR3 reads CASSFRDAVYSGANVLTF. In nucleotides, the CDR3 is TGTGCCAGCAGCTTTAGGGACGCAGTTTACTCTGGGGCCAACGTCCTGACTTTC. The V and J genes are TRBV5-5 and TRBJ2-6, with D perhaps TRBD1 or TRBD2 (5 bases each). The CDR3 totals 18 residues. V shed 2 bases and J shed 0 bases, with 15 bases lying between them. Germline lookup yields CDR1 SGHKS and CDR2 YYEKEE (reference sequence). Full variable domain (outside the CDR3, taken from reference TRBV5-5 and TRBJ2-6): DAGVTQSPTHLIKTRGQQVTLRCSPISGHKSVSWYQQVLGQGPQFIFQYYEKEERGRGNFPDRFSARQFPNYSSELNVNALLLGDSALYLCASSFRDAVYSGANVLTFGAGSRLTVL.

This clone was recorded once. The genes are TRBV5-4 and TRBJ2-3; D possibly corresponds to TRBD2 (6 bases). Germline CDR1 is SGHNT and CDR2 is YYREEE (reference sequence). The CDR3 contains 16 residues. Between the trimmed V and J ends, which lost 1 base and 2 bases, there was a span of 14 bases. In DNA, the CDR3 is TGTGCCAGCAGCTTGTTCCGGGGGATGCTCACAGATACGCAGTATTTT. Encoded protein: CASSLFRGMLTDTQYF.

The genes are TRBV5-1 and TRBJ1-2; 8 nucleotides match TRBD1. The junction had 10 bases not matched to a gene; V was cut back by 4 bases and J by 8 bases. CDR1 and CDR2 from the germline V gene are SGHRS and YFSETQ. This CDR3 region has 14 residues. CDR3: CASSLDRGVEGYTF. The DNA for the CDR3 is TGCGCCAGCAGCCTCGACAGGGGTGTGGAAGGCTACACCTTC.

This clone was seen more than once but under ten times. V usage is TRBV7-9 and J usage is TRBJ1-6; D might be TRBD1 (5 bases). The germline V and J ends were trimmed by 1 base and 7 bases, with 14 bases remaining between them. This CDR3 is built from 16 residues. Germline CDR1 reads SEHNR; CDR2 reads FQNEAQ (reference sequence). CDR3 sequence: CASSLEGELANSPLHF. The CDR3 region has the DNA TGTGCCAGCAGCTTAGAAGGGGAGTTGGCCAATTCACCCCTCCACTTT.

The V gene is TRBV7-2, the J gene TRBJ1-2, with 7 nucleotides matching TRBD1. The CDR3 is 14 amino acids. Germline lookup yields CDR1 SGHTA and CDR2 FQGNSA. V shed 5 bases, J shed 7 bases, and the junction held 10 bases outside the gene matches. This CDR3 is CASSPWTGLAGYTF. CDR3 nucleotide sequence: TGTGCCAGCAGCCCCTGGACAGGCCTTGCTGGCTACACCTTC.

The genes are TRBV12-2 and TRBJ1-1; TRBD1 is the table's D call, not checked against the DNA. TRBV12-2 is given as a pseudogene. The CDR3 runs 17 residues. CDR3: CASRLRGQGELGTEAFF. In nucleotides, the CDR3 is TGTGCAAGTCGCCTTAGGGGACAGGGCGAACTTGGGACTGAAGCTTTCTTT.

This clone has only a few counts. The chain carries TRBV10-3 and TRBJ2-3; D unresolved. The CDR3 is 15 amino acids. Germline values: CDR1 ENHRY, CDR2 SYGVKD. Trimming left V 2 bases short and J 1 base short, with 10 bases between. The CDR3 sequence: CAISEIPEGTDTQYF. The DNA of the CDR3 is TGTGCCATCAGTGAGATACCCGAGGGCACAGATACGCAGTATTTT.

The CDR3 nucleotides read TGTGCCAGCTCACCACCCTCGAGAGGGGGCACTGAAGCTTTCTTT. Its protein product is CASSPPSRGGTEAFF. The chain recombines TRBV18 with TRBJ1-1; D is perhaps TRBD1 (6 bases). Trimming took 0 bases from V and 4 from J, leaving 12 bases between them. Germline values: CDR1 KGHSH, CDR2 LQKENI. The CDR3 contains 15 residues.

This chain joins TRBV6-6 and TRBJ1-6; tentatively, D is TRBD1 (5 bases). This CDR3 contains 13 residues. Germline CDR1 MNHNY, CDR2 SVGAGI (reference sequence). Trimming left V 8 bases short and J 5 bases short, with 10 bases between. The CDR3 protein is CASGVRDNSPLHF. The CDR3, as DNA: TGTGCCAGCGGGGTCAGGGATAATTCACCCCTCCACTTT.

The chain recombines TRBV6-6 with TRBJ1-5, with D perhaps TRBD1 (6 bases). Trimming cost V 6 bases and J 5 bases, with 17 bases left between them. This CDR3 is built from 15 residues. The germline gives CDR1 MNHNY, CDR2 SVGAGI (reference sequence). The CDR3 region is CASSGQFSPHQPQHF. The CDR3 DNA sequence: TGTGCCAGCAGCGGACAGTTCAGCCCCCATCAGCCCCAGCATTTT.

This clone was seen just once. V and J are TRBV2 and TRBJ2-2; no firm D call. The CDR3 has 14 residues. Germline V gene data show CDR1 as SNHLY and CDR2 as FYNNEI. With 7 bases removed from V and 7 bases from J, the gap between germline ends came to 16 bases. CDR3 sequence reads: CASKLDRIFGELFF. For the CDR3, the DNA is TGTGCCAGCAAATTGGACCGGATCTTCGGGGAGCTGTTTTTT. Complete variable domain (other parts from reference TRBV2 and TRBJ2-2): EPEVTQTPSHQVTQMGQEVILRCVPISNHLYFYWYRQILGQKVEFLVSFYNNEISEKSEIFDDQFSVERPDGSNFTLKIRSTKLEDSAMYFCASKLDRIFGELFFGEGSRLTVL.

The chain combines TRBV5-8 with TRBJ1-2, with 7 bases aligning to TRBD1. The germline V gene encodes CDR1 SGHTS and CDR2 YDEGEE. This CDR3 is 18 amino acids long. The ends lost 2 bases at V and 2 bases at J; junction bases unmatched: 15. The CDR3 loop reads CASSLFGQEPILNYGYTF. The CDR3 DNA is TGTGCCAGCAGCTTATTCGGACAGGAGCCTATACTAAACTATGGCTACACCTTC.

V gene TRBV7-2 combines with J gene TRBJ1-5, with TRBD1 matching over 11 bases. There are 16 residues in the CDR3. Germline trimming cut 2 bases from V and 5 bases from J; bases unmatched to any gene: 5. Germline-derived CDR1 and CDR2 are SGHTA and FQGNSA. Written as DNA, the CDR3 is TGTGCCAGCAGCTTAAGTGGGACAGGGGGGTATCAGCCCCAGCATTTT. Translating it yields CASSLSGTGGYQPQHF.

The genes are TRBV18 and TRBJ2-1; D not resolved. Looked up from germline, CDR1 is KGHSH and CDR2 is LQKENI. There are 13 residues in the CDR3. V lost 3 bases to trimming and J lost 2 bases, with 5 bases between them. The CDR3 DNA reads TGTGCCAGCTCACCCGGCCCCTACAATGAGCAGTTCTTC. Translating gives CASSPGPYNEQFF.

This clone was observed once. The chain uses TRBV19 and TRBJ1-6; D gene unclear. Germline V CDR1 and CDR2: LNHDA, SQIVND (reference sequence). V lost 3 bases and J lost 8, with 17 bases in between. The CDR3 sequence is 16 residues long. The CDR3 reads CASSIMFPGEYSPLHF. In nucleotides, the CDR3 is TGTGCCAGTAGTATCATGTTCCCTGGGGAGTATTCACCCCTCCACTTT. Combining the CDR3 with reference TRBV19 and TRBJ1-6 gives the whole variable domain DGGITQSPKYLFRKEGQNVTLSCEQNLNHDAMYWYRQDPGQGLRLIYYSQIVNDFQKGDIAEGYSVSREKKESFPLTVTSAQKNPTAFYLCASSIMFPGEYSPLHFGNGTRLTVT.

The CDR3 nucleotides are TGTGCCAGCAGTTGGGTCCAAGGGGGGGAGTATGGCTACACCTTC. It yields the protein CASSWVQGGEYGYTF. The V and J genes are TRBV6-5 and TRBJ1-2; a weak D match, TRBD1 (6 bases). CDR1 and CDR2 from the germline V gene are MNHEY and SVGAGI. CDR3 length: 15 amino acids. Trimming removed 4 bases at V and 5 bases at J, with 17 bases between.

This rearrangement joins TRBV5-1 to TRBJ1-2, with 8 bases lining up with TRBD1. Trimming removed 3 bases from V and 3 bases from J; junction bases left unmatched: 4. The CDR3 is 14 residues long. Per germline, CDR1 SGHRS and CDR2 YFSETQ. DNA of the CDR3: TGCGCCAGCAGCTGGGACAGGCCTGACTATGGCTACACCTTC. The encoded protein is CASSWDRPDYGYTF.

The count of this clone is one. This chain joins TRBV6-5 and TRBJ2-3, with 8 bases matching TRBD2. Per germline, CDR1 MNHEY and CDR2 SVGAGI. Trimming took 6 bases from V and 2 from J; bases not matched to a gene: 7. The CDR3 extends over 15 amino acids. CDR3 DNA sequence: TGTGCCAGCAGGTCGGGGGGGGAGACCACAGATACGCAGTATTTT. Translation gives CASRSGGETTDTQYF.

The chain uses TRBV10-3 and TRBJ2-7; 7 nucleotides agree with TRBD1. This CDR3 comprises 15 residues. J was trimmed by 0 bases and V by 6 bases; bases with no gene match: 8. Germline values: CDR1 ENHRY, CDR2 SYGVKD. The CDR3 DNA reads TGTGCCATCAGAGGACAGGCAGACAGCTCCTACGAGCAGTACTTC. Protein sequence: CAIRGQADSSYEQYF.

This sequence joins TRBV6-5 and TRBJ1-2; perhaps TRBD1 as D (5 bases). The ends were cut back, 2 bases at V and 3 bases at J, with 10 bases in the middle. Germline-derived CDR1 and CDR2 are MNHEY and SVGAGI. The CDR3 extends over 14 amino acids. The CDR3 is CASSYRKGDYGYTF. The CDR3 region has the DNA TGTGCCAGCAGTTACCGTAAAGGGGACTATGGCTACACCTTC.

The chain joins TRBV2 to TRBJ1-2, with D perhaps TRBD1 (6 bases). This CDR3 is built from 14 residues. The germline gives CDR1 SNHLY, CDR2 FYNNEI. Trimming took off 1 base at V and 7 bases at J, with 13 bases between the two ends. Written as DNA, the CDR3 is TGTGCCAGCAGTGAAGGTTTAGGGGGGGCTGGCTACACCTTC. It translates to CASSEGLGGAGYTF.

This chain links TRBV5-8 with TRBJ2-6; D gene ambiguous. V was shortened by 7 bases and J by 3 bases, with 11 bases between the two germline ends. There are 14 residues in the CDR3. CDR1 SGHTS and CDR2 YDEGEE come from the germline V gene. The CDR3 loop reads CASGRQRGANVLTF. In DNA form, the CDR3 reads TGTGCCAGCGGACGTCAGCGTGGGGCCAACGTCCTGACTTTC. Full variable domain (rest looked up from reference TRBV5-8 and TRBJ2-6): EAGVTQSPTHLIKTRGQQATLRCSPISGHTSVYWYQQALGLGLQFLLWYDEGEERNRGNFPPRFSGRQFPNYSSELNVNALELEDSALYLCASGRQRGANVLTFGAGSRLTVL.

This clone was counted once. The chain recombines TRBV11-2 with TRBJ1-4, with D tentatively TRBD1 (6 bases). V lost 5 bases to trimming and J lost 3 bases, with 13 bases between them. Germline CDR1 is SGHAT and CDR2 is FQNNGV. The CDR3 spans 15 residues. DNA for the CDR3: TGTGCCAGCAGCCCCAGAGGACAGCCTAATGAAAAACTGTTTTTT. Translating gives CASSPRGQPNEKLFF.

This chain uses TRBV7-8 with TRBJ2-7; 9 bases fit TRBD1. The CDR3 contains 13 residues. Germline loops: CDR1 SGHVS, CDR2 FQNEAQ. V was pared by 8 bases and J by 5 bases, with 7 bases of the junction left unmatched. The CDR3 bases are TGTGCCAGCGATACAGGGGGCATCGACGAGCAGTACTTC. This encodes CASDTGGIDEQYF.

The chain is built from TRBV6-6 and TRBJ2-2; D uncertain. The CDR3 totals 12 residues. Per the germline V gene, CDR1 is MNHNY and CDR2 is SVGAGI (reference sequence). The ends were cut back, 6 bases at V and 4 bases at J, with 6 bases in the middle. This chain's CDR3 is CASRAGTGELFF. The CDR3 region has the DNA TGTGCCAGCAGGGCTGGCACCGGGGAGCTGTTTTTT.

The chain recombines TRBV13 with TRBJ1-1; D remains ambiguous. Trimming removed 0 bases from V and 3 bases from J, with 5 bases in between. CDR3 size: 13 residues. Per the germline V gene, CDR1 is PRHDT and CDR2 is FYEKMQ (reference sequence). The CDR3 region has the DNA TGTGCCAGCAGCTTAGGTAGGGACACTGAAGCTTTCTTT. The encoded protein is CASSLGRDTEAFF.

In this sample, this clone turned up a few times. The rearrangement links TRBV6-1 to TRBJ2-3; D might be TRBD2 (6 bases). Germline V lookup: CDR1 MNHNS, CDR2 SASEGT. V was pared by 0 bases and J by 1 base, with 11 bases between. The CDR3 length is 16 residues. CDR3: CASSEASGGGTDTQYF. DNA of the CDR3: TGTGCCAGCAGTGAAGCATCCGGGGGAGGCACAGATACGCAGTATTTT.

V usage is TRBV7-2 and J usage is TRBJ2-7; D is perhaps TRBD1 (5 bases). The CDR3 covers 13 residues. The germline V gene has CDR1 SGHTA and CDR2 FQGNSA. Trimming removed 3 bases at V and 4 bases at J, with 10 bases between. CDR3 protein: CASSFRQLYEQYF. CDR3 sequence (DNA): TGTGCCAGCAGCTTTCGACAGTTATACGAGCAGTACTTC.

The chain has TRBV6-1 and TRBJ1-5, with unresolved D. Deletions cut 3 bases from V and 2 bases from J, with 5 bases between. This CDR3 contains 13 residues. Germline V gives CDR1 MNHNS, CDR2 SASEGT. The CDR3: CASSDGGNQPQHF. The CDR3 bases are TGTGCCAGCAGTGATGGAGGCAATCAGCCCCAGCATTTT.

This chain links TRBV9 with TRBJ2-2; the match to TRBD1 covers 10 bases. Germline V CDR1 and CDR2: SGDLS, YYNGEE. Trimming took 4 bases from V and 5 from J; bases not matched to a gene: 17. CDR3 length equals 19 residues. As DNA, the CDR3 is TGTGCCAGCAGCTCCTCCCCGGGACAGGGGATGGGGAGGACCGGGGAGCTGTTTTTT. It yields the protein CASSSSPGQGMGRTGELFF.

This chain links TRBV28 with TRBJ1-5; TRBD1 matches 8 bases. The V and J ends lost 5 bases and 9 bases, in that order; junction bases with no gene match: 6. CDR1 and CDR2 from the germline V gene are MDHEN and SYDVKM. The CDR3 contains 13 residues. The CDR3 DNA reads TGTGCCAGCAGTCCGGGGACAGGCCGGCCCCAGCATTTT. It specifies CASSPGTGRPQHF.

The CDR3 DNA reads TGTGCCATCGGACAGTCGAAAAGCTCTGGGGCCAACGTCCTGACTTTC. Translation: CAIGQSKSSGANVLTF. J is TRBJ2-6 and V is TRBV30; possible D gene TRBD1, 6 bases. V gave up 8 bases and J gave up 0 bases, with 17 bases separating them. The CDR3 is 16 residues long. Germline values: CDR1 GTSNPN, CDR2 SVGIG (reference sequence).